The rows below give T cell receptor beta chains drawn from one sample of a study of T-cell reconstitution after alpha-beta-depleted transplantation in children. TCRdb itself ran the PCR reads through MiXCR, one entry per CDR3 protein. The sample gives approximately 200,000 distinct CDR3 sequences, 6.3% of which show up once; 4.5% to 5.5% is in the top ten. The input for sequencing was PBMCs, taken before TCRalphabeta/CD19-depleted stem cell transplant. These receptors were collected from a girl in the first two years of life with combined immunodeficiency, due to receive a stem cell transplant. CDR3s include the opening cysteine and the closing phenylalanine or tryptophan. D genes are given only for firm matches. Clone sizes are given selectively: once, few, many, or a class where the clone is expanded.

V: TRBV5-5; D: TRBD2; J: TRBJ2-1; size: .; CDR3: CASSPGLEIHNEQFF; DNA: TGTGCCAGCAGCCCGGGACTAGAAATCCACAATGAGCAGTTCTTC
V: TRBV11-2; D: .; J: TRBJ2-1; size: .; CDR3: CASSPRPGHTASSYNEQFF; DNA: TGTGCCAGCAGCCCACGTCCGGGACATACCGCTAGCTCCTACAATGAGCAGTTCTTC
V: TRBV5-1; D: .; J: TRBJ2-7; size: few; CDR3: CASSFGGGPYEQYF; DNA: TGCGCCAGCAGCTTCGGCGGGGGCCCCTACGAGCAGTACTTC
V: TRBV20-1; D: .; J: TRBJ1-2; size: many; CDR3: CSAKRSRGNYGYTF; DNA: TGCAGTGCTAAGCGCAGCAGGGGCAACTATGGCTACACCTTC
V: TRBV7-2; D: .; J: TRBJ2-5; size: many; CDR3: CASSLAGVLVETQYF; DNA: TGTGCCAGCAGCTTAGCGGGAGTCCTTGTGGAGACCCAGTACTTC
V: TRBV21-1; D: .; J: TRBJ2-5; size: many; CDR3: CASSKPVQTQETQYF; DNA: TGTGCCAGCAGCAAACCTGTCCAAACCCAAGAGACCCAGTACTTC
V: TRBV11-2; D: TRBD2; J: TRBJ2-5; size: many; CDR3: CASSLDGLAGPRPQETQYF; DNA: TGTGCCAGCAGCTTAGATGGACTAGCGGGACCCCGACCCCAAGAGACCCAGTACTTC
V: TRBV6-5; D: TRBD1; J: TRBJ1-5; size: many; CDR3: CASSYFGTGGTQPQHF; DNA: TGTGCCAGCAGTTACTTCGGGACAGGGGGGACTCAGCCCCAGCATTTT
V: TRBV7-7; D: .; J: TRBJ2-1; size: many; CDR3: CASSYTLLANEQFF; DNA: TGTGCTAGCAGCTACACCCTACTAGCCAATGAGCAGTTCTTC
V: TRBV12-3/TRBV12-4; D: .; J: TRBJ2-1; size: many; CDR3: CAIDRFGEQFF; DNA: TGTGCCATAGACAGGTTCGGTGAGCAGTTCTTC
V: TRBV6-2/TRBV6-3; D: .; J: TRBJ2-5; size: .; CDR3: CASSYPPPTETQYF; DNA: TGTGCCAGCAGTTACCCTCCTCCGACAGAGACCCAGTACTTC
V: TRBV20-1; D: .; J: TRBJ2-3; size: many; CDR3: CSARGPGVSTDTQYF; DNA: TGCAGTGCTAGAGGGCCAGGGGTTAGCACAGATACGCAGTATTTT
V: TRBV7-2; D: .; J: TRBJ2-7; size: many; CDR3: CASSSLGWYEQYF; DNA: TGTGCCAGCAGCTCCCTCGGTTGGTACGAGCAGTACTTC
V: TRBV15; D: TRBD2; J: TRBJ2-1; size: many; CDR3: CATSRVRTRSSYNEQFF; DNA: TGTGCCACCAGCAGAGTAAGGACTAGGAGTTCCTACAATGAGCAGTTCTTC
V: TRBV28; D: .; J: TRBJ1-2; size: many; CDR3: CASSFLRVRGARGGYTF; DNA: TGTGCCAGCAGTTTCTTGCGTGTAAGGGGGGCGCGCGGTGGCTACACCTTC
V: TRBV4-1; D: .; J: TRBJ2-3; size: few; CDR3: CASSQVAFPGVGDTQYF; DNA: TGCGCCAGCAGCCAAGTAGCATTCCCGGGAGTTGGAGATACGCAGTATTTT
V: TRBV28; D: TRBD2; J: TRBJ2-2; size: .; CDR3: CASSLATSPRTGELFF; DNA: TGTGCCAGCAGTTTAGCGACTAGCCCTCGAACCGGGGAGCTGTTTTTT
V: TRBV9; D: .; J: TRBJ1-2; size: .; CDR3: CASSVTIGAGEKVHGYTF; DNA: TGTGCCAGCAGCGTGACTATTGGGGCGGGAGAGAAGGTGCATGGCTACACCTTC